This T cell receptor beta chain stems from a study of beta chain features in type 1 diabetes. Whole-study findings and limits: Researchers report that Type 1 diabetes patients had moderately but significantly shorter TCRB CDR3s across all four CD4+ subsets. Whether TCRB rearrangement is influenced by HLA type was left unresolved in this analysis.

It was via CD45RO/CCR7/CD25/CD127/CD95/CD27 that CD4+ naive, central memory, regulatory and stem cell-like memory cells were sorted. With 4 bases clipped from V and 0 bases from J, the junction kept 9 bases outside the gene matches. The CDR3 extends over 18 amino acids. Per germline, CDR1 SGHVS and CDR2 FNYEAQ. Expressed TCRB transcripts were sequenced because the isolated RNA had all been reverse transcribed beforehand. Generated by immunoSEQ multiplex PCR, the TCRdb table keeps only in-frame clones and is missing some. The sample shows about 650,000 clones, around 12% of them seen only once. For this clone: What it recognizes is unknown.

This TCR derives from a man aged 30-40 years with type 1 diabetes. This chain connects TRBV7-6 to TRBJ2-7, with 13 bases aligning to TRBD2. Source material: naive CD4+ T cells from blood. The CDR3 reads CASSSWTSGGLSSYEQYF. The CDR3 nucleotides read TGTGCCAGCAGCTCTTGGACTAGCGGGGGCCTCAGCTCCTACGAGCAGTACTTC. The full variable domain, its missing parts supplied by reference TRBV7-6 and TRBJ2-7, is GAGVSQSPRYKVTKRGQDVALRCDPISGHVSLYWYRQALGQGPEFLTYFNYEAQQDKSGLPNDRFSAERPEGSISTLTIQRTEQRDSAMYRCASSSWTSGGLSSYEQYFGPGTRLTVT.